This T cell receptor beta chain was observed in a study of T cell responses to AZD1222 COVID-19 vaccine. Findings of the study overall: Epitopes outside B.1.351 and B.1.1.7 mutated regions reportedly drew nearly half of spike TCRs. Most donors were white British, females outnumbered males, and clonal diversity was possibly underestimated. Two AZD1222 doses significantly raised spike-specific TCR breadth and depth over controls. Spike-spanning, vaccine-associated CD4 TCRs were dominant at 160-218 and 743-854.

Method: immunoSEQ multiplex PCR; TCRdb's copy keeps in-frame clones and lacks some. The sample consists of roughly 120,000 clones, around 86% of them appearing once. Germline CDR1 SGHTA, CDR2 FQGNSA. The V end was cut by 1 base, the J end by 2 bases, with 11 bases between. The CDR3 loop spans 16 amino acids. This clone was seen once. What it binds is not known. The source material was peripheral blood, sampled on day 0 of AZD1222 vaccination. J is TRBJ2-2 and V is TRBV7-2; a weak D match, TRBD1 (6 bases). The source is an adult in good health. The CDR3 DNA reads TGTGCCAGCAGCTTAGACGCAGGGGCCAACACCGGGGAGCTGTTTTTT. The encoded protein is CASSLDAGANTGELFF.